This T cell receptor (beta chain) was captured in a study of T cells in Graves' hyperthyroidism and ophthalmopathy. Overall study: Peripheral blood sampling occurred at initial diagnosis, before any treatment.

TCR beta CDR3 regions were amplified from RNA transcripts. Primed by the HTBI set, a first-round RT-PCR was run on the TCR CDR3. TCRdb redid the calling of the multiplex PCR reads with MiXCR, one entry per CDR3 protein. Of under 750,000 distinct CDR3 sequences listed, around a sixth are singletons. Germline-derived CDR1 and CDR2 are LGHDT and YNNKEL (reference sequence). The CDR3 spans 13 residues. This clonotype was picked up many times. The antigen remains unidentified. An end of the junction does not agree with germline; a read error may underlie this. The PBMCs were sourced from fresh peripheral blood (about 9.6 ml). The study's findings and limits: In validation, the model predicted ophthalmopathy. These predictions came a median roughly seven months before onset.

The V call is TRBV3-1, the J call TRBJ2-7, with 7 nucleotides matching TRBD1. This receptor was obtained from a woman in her 50s with Graves' hyperthyroidism that later progressed to Graves' ophthalmopathy. Sequenced material: blood. This chain's CDR3 is CASRQGTVSEQYF. The CDR3 DNA reads as TGTGCCAGCAGACAAGGGACAGTCAGCGAGCAGTACTTC.